This T cell receptor beta chain was observed in a study of shared clonotypes between healthy human individuals. The germline V gene encodes CDR1 SGHRS and CDR2 YFSETQ. Trimming took 0 bases from V and 8 from J, leaving 9 bases between them. The CDR3 is 13 residues long. As for this clone: At the DNA level, this CDR3 is encoded by other sequences in the same sample as well.

Measured with immunoSEQ multiplex PCR; TCRdb has only the in-frame clones, and not every one. The sample shows 2 million to 2.5 million clones, just under 95% of them seen only once. This TCR derives from a young man in good health. Some clones in this sample may be carry-over from other donors' samples. Sequencing input: naive CD4+ T cells from PBMCs. Subset given: CD45RA+ positively selected. V gene TRBV5-1 combines with J gene TRBJ2-1; D may be TRBD2 (6 bases). CDR3 coding DNA: TGCGCCAGCAGCTTGGTGGGGGGAGATGAGCAGTTCTTC. Its protein is CASSLVGGDEQFF.